The source of this T cell receptor beta chain is a study of blood T cell repertoires in COVID-19. About the research overall: Specimens from acute and convalescent COVID-19 originated in the United States, Italy and Spain. T cells, B-cell-depleted T cells, or PBMCs supplied cDNA or gDNA.

Patients from Seattle were sampled longitudinally, starting during active infection. Study processing details: Scientists estimated how many nucleated cells there were by amplifying reference gene primers. Profiling relied on immunoSEQ multiplex PCR, and the TCRdb table lists in-frame clones only, not all of them. That table supplies the V and J calls and clone size; D and trimming were determined from the DNA. The table records about 410,000 clones, 70% to 90% of them present only once. V lost 3 bases to trimming and J lost 5 bases, with 9 bases between them. CDR1 is SGDLS and CDR2 is YYNGEE in the germline V gene. This CDR3 is 13 amino acids long.

The chain links TRBV9 to TRBJ1-5, with D possibly being TRBD1 (6 bases). The sequenced material came from peripheral blood. This sequence was found in a woman aged 40-49 years with COVID-19, enrolled during active disease. The chain's CDR3 is CASSEDSYQPQHF. CDR3 in DNA: TGTGCCAGCAGCGAGGACAGCTATCAGCCCCAGCATTTT.